Here is one T cell receptor (beta chain) with its context. Antigen unknown. It was with a sample-barcoded 5' primer and a J-beta primer mix that a second PCR of about 6 to 12 cycles was run. TCRdb reanalysed the 5' RACE reads using MiXCR and keeps one entry per CDR3 protein. The table has roughly 860,000 distinct CDR3 sequences, approximately 65% seen once. This record belongs to a study of blood T cells in healthy people across ages. Study-wide background: In model experiments, template switching was able to capture about one barcoded beta molecule for every two T cells that were present.

Study-wide results and limits: Naive CD4+ cells and diversity were both higher in long-lived donors than in aged donors. Across the age range, TCR beta diversity per million T cells fell in a roughly linear way. Without sorted subsets, naive and antigen-experienced compartments could not be conclusively compared.

Source material: blood. This sequence originates from a man in his thirties or forties in good health.

CDR3 loop: CASSSPGERNTDTQYF. CDR3 bases: TGTGCCAGCAGCTCACCGGGGGAAAGGAACACAGATACGCAGTATTTT. The chain has TRBV5-6 and TRBJ2-3, with D maybe TRBD2 (6 bases). The CDR3 consists of 16 residues. The ends were cut back, 3 bases at V and 2 bases at J, with 16 bases in the middle. Germline V lookup: CDR1 SGHDT, CDR2 YYEEEE.